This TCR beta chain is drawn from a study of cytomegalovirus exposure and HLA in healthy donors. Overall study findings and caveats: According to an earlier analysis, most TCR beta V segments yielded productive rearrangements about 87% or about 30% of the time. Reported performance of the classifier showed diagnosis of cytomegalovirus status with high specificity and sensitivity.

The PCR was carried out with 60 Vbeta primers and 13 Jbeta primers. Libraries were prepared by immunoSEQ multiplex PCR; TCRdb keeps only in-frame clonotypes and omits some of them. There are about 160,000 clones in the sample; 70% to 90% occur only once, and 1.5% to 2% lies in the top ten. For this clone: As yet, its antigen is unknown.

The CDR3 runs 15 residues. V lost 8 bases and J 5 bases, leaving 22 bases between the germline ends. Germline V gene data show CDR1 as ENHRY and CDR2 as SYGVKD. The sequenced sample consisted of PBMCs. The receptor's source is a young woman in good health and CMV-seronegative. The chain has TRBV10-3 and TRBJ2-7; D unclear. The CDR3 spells CAIEPAPLGSHEQYF. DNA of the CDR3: TGTGCCATCGAACCAGCCCCCCTAGGTTCCCACGAGCAGTACTTC.